The 30 T cell receptor beta chains in this list originate from one sample, sequenced in a study of CD8 T cells in Susac syndrome. Random hexamers served to reverse transcribe roughly 0.45 to 1 ug RNA. Using its own MiXCR run on the immunoSEQ multiplex PCR reads, TCRdb lists one record per CDR3 protein. Altogether 77,000 or so distinct CDR3 sequences are present, about 93% being singletons, with the ten largest covering approximately 0.52%. Input material: CD4+ T cells from PBMCs. The receptor source for this set is a human donor with Susac syndrome.

V gene TRBV5-1 combines with J gene TRBJ2-1, with D maybe TRBD2 (5 bases). This CDR3 is 14 amino acids long. V was cut by 6 bases and J by 8 bases, with 18 bases left in between. The germline V gene has CDR1 SGHRS and CDR2 YFSETQ. In DNA form, the CDR3 reads TGCGCCAGCAACCGGGGTAACGCTCTCGATGAGCAGTTCTTC. Amino acid sequence: CASNRGNALDEQFF.

The chain joins TRBV14 to TRBJ2-7; 12 nucleotides match TRBD2. Looked up from germline, CDR1 is SGHDN and CDR2 is FVKESK. J was trimmed by 6 bases and V by 4 bases; bases with no gene match: 10. The CDR3 loop spans 16 amino acids. CDR3 residues: CASSPQLLAGGGEQYF. The CDR3 DNA reads as TGTGCCAGCAGCCCGCAACTACTAGCGGGAGGAGGCGAGCAGTACTTC.

This chain joins TRBV29-1 and TRBJ1-5; D is ambiguous. Trimming left V 4 bases short and J 7 bases short, with 14 bases between. Per the germline V gene, CDR1 is SQVTM and CDR2 is ANQGSEA. The CDR3 contains 13 residues. The CDR3 loop is CSVGATDAQPQHF. Here the CDR3 DNA reads TGCAGCGTTGGAGCGACGGACGCGCAGCCCCAGCATTTT.

The J gene is TRBJ1-2, the V gene TRBV5-1, with 7 bases identical to TRBD1. CDR1 and CDR2 from the germline V gene are SGHRS and YFSETQ. There are 14 residues in the CDR3. V was pared by 0 bases and J by 6 bases, with 5 bases of the junction left unmatched. CDR3 protein: CASSLEGGQHGYTF. DNA of the CDR3: TGCGCCAGCAGCTTGGAAGGGGGCCAACATGGCTACACCTTC.

This chain connects TRBV12-5 to TRBJ2-2; 11 nucleotides agree with TRBD1. Trimming removed 6 bases from V and 4 bases from J; junction bases left unmatched: 4. The CDR3 loop spans 15 amino acids. Germline-derived CDR1 and CDR2 are LGHNT and FRNRAP. CDR3 protein: CASGLGTGGTGELFF. In DNA, the CDR3 is TGTGCTAGTGGATTAGGGACAGGGGGCACCGGGGAGCTGTTTTTT.

The chain combines TRBV7-2 with TRBJ2-7; D gene unclear. Germline CDR1 SGHTA, CDR2 FQGNSA. CDR3 size: 13 residues. The germline V and J ends were trimmed by 2 bases and 3 bases, with 8 bases remaining between them. The CDR3 DNA reads as TGTGCCAGCAGCTTATGGCTCGGCTACGAGCAGTACTTC. Its protein is CASSLWLGYEQYF.

The chain employs TRBV4-3 and TRBJ2-4, with D perhaps matching TRBD2 (6 bases). There are 19 residues in the CDR3. The germline CDR1 and CDR2 sequences are LGHNA and YSLEER. Deletions cut 0 bases from V and 0 bases from J, with 18 bases between. This chain's CDR3 is CASSQDRGTQILAKNIQYF. The CDR3 DNA reads as TGCGCCAGCAGCCAAGATCGGGGGACCCAGATTTTAGCCAAAAACATTCAGTACTTC.

This sequence joins TRBV29-1 and TRBJ2-1, with 8 bases aligning to TRBD2. Germline V CDR1 and CDR2: SQVTM, ANQGSEA. This CDR3 comprises 15 residues. After removal of 8 bases from V and 0 bases from J, the junction contained 9 bases not matched to a gene. CDR3 protein: CSSRRGGTSYNEQFF. As DNA, the CDR3 is TGCAGCTCGAGACGGGGGGGAACCTCCTACAATGAGCAGTTCTTC.

The CDR3 is CASSLRSPGFGNTIYF. The CDR3 DNA sequence: TGTGCCAGCAGCTTACGTAGCCCAGGGTTTGGAAACACCATATATTTT. The chain joins TRBV7-6 to TRBJ1-3; TRBD1 might be the D (5 bases). This CDR3 contains 16 residues. With 2 bases removed from V and 3 bases from J, the gap between germline ends came to 14 bases. Germline CDR1 SGHVS, CDR2 FNYEAQ.

The V call is TRBV7-2, the J call TRBJ2-3; 14 nucleotides line up with TRBD2. V was clipped by 6 bases and J by 5 bases; unmatched bases: 10. Germline V lookup: CDR1 SGHTA, CDR2 FQGNSA. The CDR3 runs to 17 residues. CDR3 sequence: CASRDRTSGGLLDTQYF. The CDR3 DNA is TGTGCCAGCAGAGACAGGACTAGCGGGGGGCTATTAGATACGCAGTATTTT.

This clonotype has a single count. The chain links TRBV7-3 to TRBJ2-7, with 8 bases identical to TRBD1. Germline-derived CDR1 and CDR2 are SGHTA and FQGTGA. The CDR3 totals 14 residues. The junction had 6 bases not matched to a gene; V was cut back by 2 bases and J by 6 bases. The CDR3 DNA follows: TGTGCCAGCAGCTTACAGGGGGCTTTAGGCGAGCAGTACTTC. Protein product: CASSLQGALGEQYF.

The CDR3, as DNA: TGCAGTGCTAGAGGTCCAGGGACCTATCAGCCCCAGCATTTT. Protein sequence: CSARGPGTYQPQHF. The V gene is TRBV20-1, the J gene TRBJ1-5; TRBD1 might be the D (5 bases). Germline values: CDR1 DFQATT, CDR2 SNEGSKA (reference sequence). This CDR3 has 14 residues. Trimming pared 1 base from V and 5 bases from J, leaving 12 bases between.

This chain joins TRBV5-1 and TRBJ2-3, with TRBD1 matching 8 bases. The V gene end was trimmed by 0 bases and the J gene end by 1 base; junction bases not matched to a gene: 16. Germline loops: CDR1 SGHRS, CDR2 YFSETQ. CDR3 length equals 20 residues. The CDR3 is CASSLAGTRAGTGGTDTQYF. The CDR3, as DNA: TGCGCCAGCAGCTTGGCCGGAACGAGGGCCGGGACAGGAGGCACAGATACGCAGTATTTT.

This chain joins TRBV12-3 or TRBV12-4 and TRBJ1-2; 9 nucleotides match TRBD1. CDR3 length: 14 amino acids. Trimming cost V 2 bases and J 6 bases; bases outside gene matches: 4. As DNA, the CDR3 is TGTGCCAGCAGTTTAACCCGGACAGGGGATGGCTACACCTTC. Translating gives CASSLTRTGDGYTF.

The chain carries TRBV24-1 and TRBJ2-5, with D uncertain. This CDR3 is built from 16 residues. Germline assignment: CDR1 KGHDR and CDR2 SFDVKD. V lost 2 bases to trimming and J lost 2 bases, with 14 bases between them. The CDR3 region has the DNA TGTGCCACCAGTGATTCCCCCCGGACCGGACAAGAGACCCAGTACTTC. It codes for CATSDSPRTGQETQYF.

The CDR3 DNA follows: TGTGCCAGCAGCCAAGACAGCCTAAACTACGAGCAGTACTTC. Encoded protein: CASSQDSLNYEQYF. This chain connects TRBV7-2 to TRBJ2-7; possibly TRBD1 for D (5 bases). V shed 5 bases and J shed 3 bases, with 14 bases lying between them. The length of the CDR3 is 14 residues. The germline V gene encodes CDR1 SGHTA and CDR2 FQGNSA.

Points on this clonotype: The conserved closing phenylalanine or tryptophan is absent in this CDR3, likely reflecting a read error. The chain links TRBV7-2 to TRBJ1-3; D is uncertain. The germline V and J ends were trimmed by 5 bases and 8 bases, with 10 bases remaining between them. Germline CDR1 and CDR2: SGHTA and FQGNSA. The CDR3 covers 12 residues. In DNA, the CDR3 is TGTGCCAGCAGCCTGAGATTGGACACCATATATCTT. Translation gives CASSLRLDTIYL.

V usage is TRBV29-1 and J usage is TRBJ2-7, with D maybe TRBD2 (6 bases). Germline values: CDR1 SQVTM, CDR2 ANQGSEA. V dropped 7 bases and J dropped 1 base, with 14 bases sitting between them. This CDR3 spans 13 amino acids. CDR3 nucleotide sequence: TGCAGCGCCCTGACTGGGGGGTCCTACGAGCAGTACTTC. Its translation: CSALTGGSYEQYF.

The V gene is TRBV6-5, the J gene TRBJ2-1; D might be TRBD1 (6 bases). The CDR3 totals 15 residues. Germline CDR1 MNHEY, CDR2 SVGAGI. V was clipped by 5 bases and J by 10 bases, with 21 bases between them. The CDR3 here is CASSPQNGQPWEQFF. The DNA for the CDR3 is TGTGCCAGCAGTCCCCAAAACGGACAGCCTTGGGAGCAGTTCTTC.

The chain couples TRBV2 to TRBJ2-2; 10 bases map to TRBD2. Unmatched junction bases numbered 5, after V lost 6 bases and J lost 4 bases. The CDR3 is 15 amino acids. Looked up from germline, CDR1 is SNHLY and CDR2 is FYNNEI. The CDR3 protein is CASRRTSGSTGELFF. The CDR3 nucleotides read TGTGCCAGCAGGAGGACTAGCGGATCCACCGGGGAGCTGTTTTTT.

The gene calls are TRBV20-1 and TRBJ1-3, with D tentatively TRBD1 (6 bases). The CDR3 covers 14 residues. The germline V gene encodes CDR1 DFQATT and CDR2 SNEGSKA (reference sequence). The V end was cut by 7 bases, the J end by 0 bases, with 13 bases between. The CDR3 region has the DNA TGCAGTGGTCAGGACAGTTTCTCTGGAAACACCATATATTTT. Protein: CSGQDSFSGNTIYF.

This clonotype was seen more than once but under ten times. This CDR3 reads CASSFQGTDTQYF. DNA for the CDR3: TGTGCCAGCAGTTTTCAGGGCACAGATACGCAGTATTTT. The chain joins TRBV12-3 or TRBV12-4 to TRBJ2-3; D unclear. CDR3 length: 13 residues. V was shortened by 3 bases and J by 1 base, with 5 bases between the two germline ends.

The CDR3 is CATSIAAGSTDTQYF. CDR3 nucleotides: TGTGCCACCAGCATAGCGGCGGGCTCCACAGATACGCAGTATTTT. The chain joins TRBV15 to TRBJ2-3; D perhaps matches TRBD2 (6 bases). From germline, CDR1 is LNHNV and CDR2 YYDKDF (reference sequence). With 4 bases removed from V and 2 bases from J, the gap between germline ends came to 13 bases. CDR3 length equals 15 residues.

The rearrangement joins TRBV20-1 to TRBJ2-1, with D perhaps TRBD1 (5 bases). The CDR3 covers 14 residues. CDR1 DFQATT and CDR2 SNEGSKA come from the germline V gene (reference sequence). The chain's CDR3 is CSSVVGAVRHEQFF. The CDR3 nucleotides read TGCAGCTCGGTCGTTGGGGCCGTTCGGCATGAGCAGTTCTTC.

The chain employs TRBV6-5 and TRBJ1-2; no clear D gene. CDR3 size: 10 residues. The V gene lost 9 bases and the J gene lost 5 bases, with 7 bases spanning the gap. Per germline, CDR1 MNHEY and CDR2 SVGAGI. CDR3 DNA sequence: TGTGCCAGTTTCTGGTATGGCTACACCTTC. Amino acids: CASFWYGYTF.

V is TRBV20-1 and J is TRBJ2-5; D assignment may be TRBD1 or TRBD2 (5 bases each). The CDR3 totals 13 residues. The germline CDR1 and CDR2 sequences are DFQATT and SNEGSKA (reference sequence). Trimming removed 4 bases from V and 3 bases from J, with 12 bases in between. This chain's CDR3 is CSAIRDGEETQYF. The DNA of the CDR3 is TGCAGTGCTATCCGGGACGGAGAAGAGACCCAGTACTTC.

The V call is TRBV14, the J call TRBJ1-1; D is undetermined. The ends were cut back, 4 bases at V and 4 bases at J, with 7 bases in the middle. Germline CDR1 is SGHDN and CDR2 is FVKESK. The CDR3 totals 12 residues. The CDR3, as DNA: TGTGCCAGCAGCCTCCCGGGCACTGAAGCTTTCTTT. Translating gives CASSLPGTEAFF.

This sequence joins TRBV5-1 and TRBJ2-1; 8 bases agree with TRBD2. The germline CDR1 and CDR2 sequences are SGHRS and YFSETQ. CDR3 length equals 16 residues. The trim removed 5 bases at V and 2 bases at J, leaving 9 bases unmatched. The CDR3 region has the DNA TGCGCCAGCAGGTTTGTCGCGGGACTAGCCTACAATGAGCAGTTCTTC. Its translation: CASRFVAGLAYNEQFF.

V and J are TRBV28 and TRBJ1-1; D unclear. The ends were cut back, 6 bases at V and 8 bases at J, with 13 bases in the middle. The germline gives CDR1 MDHEN, CDR2 SYDVKM. The CDR3 covers 12 residues. The CDR3 reads CASSPAPLEAFF. Here the CDR3 DNA reads TGTGCCAGCAGCCCAGCCCCATTAGAAGCTTTCTTT.

Only one count was recorded for this clonotype. The genes are TRBV10-3 and TRBJ2-7, with 8 bases matching TRBD2. Germline loops: CDR1 ENHRY, CDR2 SYGVKD. J lost 4 bases, V lost 6 bases, and 14 bases had no gene match. This CDR3 region has 16 residues. CDR3 sequence: CAISGKGSGVSYEQYF. Here the CDR3 DNA reads TGTGCCATCAGCGGGAAGGGTAGCGGGGTGTCGTACGAGCAGTACTTC.